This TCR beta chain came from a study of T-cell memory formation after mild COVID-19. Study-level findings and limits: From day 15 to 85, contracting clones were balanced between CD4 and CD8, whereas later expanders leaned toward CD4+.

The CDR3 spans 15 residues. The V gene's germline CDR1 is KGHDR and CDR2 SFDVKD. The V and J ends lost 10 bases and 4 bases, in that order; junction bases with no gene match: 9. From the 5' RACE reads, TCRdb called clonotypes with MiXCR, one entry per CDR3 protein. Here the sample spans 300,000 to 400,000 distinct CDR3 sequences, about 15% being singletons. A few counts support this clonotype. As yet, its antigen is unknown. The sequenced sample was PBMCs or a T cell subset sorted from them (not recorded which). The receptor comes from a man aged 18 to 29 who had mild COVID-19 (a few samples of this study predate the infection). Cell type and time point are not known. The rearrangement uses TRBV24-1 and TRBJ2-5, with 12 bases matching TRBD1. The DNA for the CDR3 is TGTGCCACGCAACCGGGACAGGGGGCAGGAGAGACCCAGTACTTC. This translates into CATQPGQGAGETQYF.